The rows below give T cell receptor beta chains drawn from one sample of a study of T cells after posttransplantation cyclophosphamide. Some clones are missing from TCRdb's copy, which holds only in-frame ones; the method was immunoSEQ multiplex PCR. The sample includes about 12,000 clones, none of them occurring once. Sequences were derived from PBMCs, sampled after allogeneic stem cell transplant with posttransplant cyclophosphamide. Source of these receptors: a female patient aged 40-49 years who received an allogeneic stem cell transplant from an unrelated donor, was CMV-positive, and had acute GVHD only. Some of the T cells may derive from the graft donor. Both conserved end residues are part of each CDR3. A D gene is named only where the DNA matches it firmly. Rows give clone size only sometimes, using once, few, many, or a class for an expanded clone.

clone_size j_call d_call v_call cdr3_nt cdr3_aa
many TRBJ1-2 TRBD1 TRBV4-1 TGCGCCAGCAGCCAAGTTGAGATTGAGACAGGGCCCAACTATGGCTACACCTTC CASSQVEIETGPNYGYTF
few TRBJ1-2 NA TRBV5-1 TGCGCCAGCAGCTTCGAGACAAACTATGGCTACACCTTC CASSFETNYGYTF
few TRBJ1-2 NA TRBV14 TGTGCCAGCAGCCGGGTAAACAGCTATGGCTACACCTTC CASSRVNSYGYTF
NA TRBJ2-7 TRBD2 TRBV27 TGTGCCAGCAGTTGGGGACTAGCGGGAGTCTCCTACGAGCAGTACTTC CASSWGLAGVSYEQYF
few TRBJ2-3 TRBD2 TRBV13 TGTGCCAGCAGCGCACTAGCGGGAGGAGTTACGCAGTATTTT CASSALAGGVTQYF
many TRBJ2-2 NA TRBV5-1 TGCGCCAGCAGCGCCGGACAGGGACTAAACACCGGGGAGCTGTTTTTT CASSAGQGLNTGELFF
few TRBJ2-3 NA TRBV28 TGTGCCAGCAGTTTATTAGGGGCCGGCACAGATACGCAGTATTTT CASSLLGAGTDTQYF
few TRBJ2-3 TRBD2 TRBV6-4 TGTGCCAGCAGCCAAGGACTAGCGGGGGCAGATACGCAGTATTTT CASSQGLAGADTQYF
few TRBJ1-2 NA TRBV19 TGTGCCAGTAAAAGAGGGGAGCGGGGCCTCGCTGGCTACACCTTC CASKRGERGLAGYTF
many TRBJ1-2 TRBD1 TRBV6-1 TGTGCCAGCAGAAAACAGGGGGCTCATGGCTACACCTTC CASRKQGAHGYTF
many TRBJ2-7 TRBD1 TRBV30 TGTGCCTGGAGTGTGACAGGGCCGATAGACTCCTACGAGCAGTACTTC CAWSVTGPIDSYEQYF
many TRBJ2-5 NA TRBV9 TGTGCCAGCAGCGTAGGAGGGGGACACCAAGAGACCCAGTACTTC CASSVGGGHQETQYF
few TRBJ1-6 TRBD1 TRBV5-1 TGCGCCAGCAGCCTAATGTGGGGACAGGGCCCTCATAATTCACCCCTCCACTTT CASSLMWGQGPHNSPLHF
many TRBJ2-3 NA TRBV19 TGTGCCAGTAGTCCCCTAGTTACAGATACGCAGTATTTT CASSPLVTDTQYF
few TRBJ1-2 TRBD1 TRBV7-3 TGTGCCAGCAGCTTAAAAGGGGGGAGGACAGGGGCCTACTATGGCTACACCTTC CASSLKGGRTGAYYGYTF
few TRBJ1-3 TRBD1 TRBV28 TGTGCCAGCAGCACCCCAACAGGGGGCTCTGGAAACACCATATATTTT CASSTPTGGSGNTIYF
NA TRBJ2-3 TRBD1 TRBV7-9 TGTGCCAGCAGTCTGGACAGGCGGCTTAGCACAGATACGCAGTATTTT CASSLDRRLSTDTQYF
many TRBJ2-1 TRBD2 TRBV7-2 TGTGCCAGCAGCTTCCTATCCGGGACTAGCGGGAACAATGAGCAGTTCTTC CASSFLSGTSGNNEQFF
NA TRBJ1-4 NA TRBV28 TGTGCCAGCAGTTTGGGACAAAGAAATGAAAAACTGTTTTTT CASSLGQRNEKLFF
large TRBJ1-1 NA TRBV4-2 TGTGCCAGCAGTGAACCAGGGGTGGCTGAAGCTTTCTTT CASSEPGVAEAFF
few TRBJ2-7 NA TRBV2 TGTGCCAGCAGTGGGCCCCCCCCCTACGAGCAGTACTTC CASSGPPPYEQYF
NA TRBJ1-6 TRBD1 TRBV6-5 TGTGCCAGCAGTTACAGGGGGCTGGATAATTCACCCCTCCACTTT CASSYRGLDNSPLHF
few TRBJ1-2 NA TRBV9 TGTGCCAGCAGCGACCGACAATCCTATGGCTACACCTTC CASSDRQSYGYTF
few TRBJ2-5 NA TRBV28 TGTGCCAGCAGACGGAGCGGGTCCCAAGAGACCCAGTACTTC CASRRSGSQETQYF
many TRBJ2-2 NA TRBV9 TGTGCCAGCAGCCCCAGCGGAGGCACCGGGGAGCTGTTTTTT CASSPSGGTGELFF
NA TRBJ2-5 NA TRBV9 TGTGCCAGCAGCGTAAGTCAGGGGCCCCAAGAGACCCAGTACTTC CASSVSQGPQETQYF
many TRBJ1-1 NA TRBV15 TGTGCCACCAGCAGAGTTCCAGCGATTGAAGCTTTCTTT CATSRVPAIEAFF
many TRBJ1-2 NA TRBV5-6 TGTGCCAGCAGCTCTCAGGGCAACTATGGCTACACCTTC CASSSQGNYGYTF
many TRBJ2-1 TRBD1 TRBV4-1 TGCGCCAGCAGCCGTGGAGATGGGACAGGGGGAGGCAATGAGCAGTTCTTC CASSRGDGTGGGNEQFF
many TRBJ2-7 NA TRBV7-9 TGTGCCAGCAGCTTAGCGTTGGGAGCGAAGGAGCAGTACTTC CASSLALGAKEQYF
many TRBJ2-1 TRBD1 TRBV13 TGTGCCAGCAGCGGGGGGACAGGGTCCTACAATGAGCAGTTCTTC CASSGGTGSYNEQFF
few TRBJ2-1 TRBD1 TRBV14 TGTGCCAGCAGCCAAGTTTCCGGACAGGGGTCCAATGAGCAGTTCTTC CASSQVSGQGSNEQFF
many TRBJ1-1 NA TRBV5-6 TGTGCCAGCAGCTTTTCCCCAGGATCCACTGAAGCTTTCTTT CASSFSPGSTEAFF
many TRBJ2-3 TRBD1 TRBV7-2 TGTGCCAGCAGCTTGAACCCCGGGACAGGGGCGTCAAATACGCAGTATTTT CASSLNPGTGASNTQYF
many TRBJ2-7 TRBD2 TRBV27 TGTGCCAGCAGTTTATACGGGGGGGTGGACTACGAGCAGTACTTC CASSLYGGVDYEQYF
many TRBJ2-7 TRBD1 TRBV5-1 TGCGCCAGCAGCTTTACCGGGACAGGAAACTACGAGCAGTACTTC CASSFTGTGNYEQYF
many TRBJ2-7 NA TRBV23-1 TGCGCCATCTACTACGAGCAGTACTTC CAIYYEQYF
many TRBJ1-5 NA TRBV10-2 TGCGCCAGCAGTGAGTCTGGACATCGCAATCAGCCCCAGCATTTT CASSESGHRNQPQHF
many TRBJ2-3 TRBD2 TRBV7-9 TGTGCCAGCAGCGGACTAGCGGGAGGAGATACGCAGTATTTT CASSGLAGGDTQYF
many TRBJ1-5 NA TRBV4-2 TGTGCCAGCAGCCAAGATGGGGCAGGGGTGGGGGTTTGGCCCCAGCATTTT CASSQDGAGVGVWPQHF
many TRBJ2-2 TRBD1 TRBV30 TGTGCCTGGGCAGGGGGCGCGAACACCGGGGAGCTGTTTTTT CAWAGGANTGELFF
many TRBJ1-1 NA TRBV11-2 TGTGCCAGCAGCTTAGATCTTCGGACAACGGCTTTCTTT CASSLDLRTTAFF
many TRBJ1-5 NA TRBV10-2 TGCGCCAGCAGTGAGTCGGGACATCGCAATCAGCCCCAGCATTTT CASSESGHRNQPQHF
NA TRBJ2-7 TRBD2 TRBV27 TGTGCCAGCAGTGGGGGGCGGGAGGGTACCTACGAGCAGTACTTC CASSGGREGTYEQYF
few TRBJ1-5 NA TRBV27 TGTGCCAGCAGTTTAGGGACTCCTAGCAATCAGCCCCAGCATTTT CASSLGTPSNQPQHF
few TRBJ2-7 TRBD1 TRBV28 TGTGCCAGCAGTTTAAACAGGGGGCTAGGGGGAGGGCTCTCCTACGAGCAGTACTTC CASSLNRGLGGGLSYEQYF
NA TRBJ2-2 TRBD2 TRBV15 TGTGCCACCAGCCCAATTAGCGGGGGATACACCGGGGAGCTGTTTTTT CATSPISGGYTGELFF
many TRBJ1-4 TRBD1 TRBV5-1 TGCGCCAGCAGCTTGGGGGGGACAGGGGAGGAAAAACTGTTTTTT CASSLGGTGEEKLFF
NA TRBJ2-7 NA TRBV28 TGTGCCAGCAGTTTATCAGGTTACGAGCAGTACTTC CASSLSGYEQYF
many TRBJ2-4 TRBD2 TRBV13 TGTGCCAGCAGCCCCCACCTAGCGGGGGGAAACATTCAGTACTTC CASSPHLAGGNIQYF
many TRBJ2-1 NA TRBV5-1 TGCGCCAGCAGCTTGGGGACTGCCTGGCCCTACAATGAGCAGTTCTTC CASSLGTAWPYNEQFF
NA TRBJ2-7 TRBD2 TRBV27 TGTGCCAGCAGTTTTTTGACGGGAGGGCCTTACGAGCAGTACTTC CASSFLTGGPYEQYF
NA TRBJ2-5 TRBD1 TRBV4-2 TGTGCCAGCAGCCCTGCCTGGGACAGCCAAGAGACCCAGTACTTC CASSPAWDSQETQYF
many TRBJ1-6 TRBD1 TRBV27 TGTGCCAGCAGACCGGGACAGTATAATTCACCCCTCCACTTT CASRPGQYNSPLHF
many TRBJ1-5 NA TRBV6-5 NA CASSSSGHSNQPQHF
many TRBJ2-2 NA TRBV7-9 TGTGCCAGCAGCTACCAAACAGGGTCTGAGGCCGGGGAGCTGTTTTTT CASSYQTGSEAGELFF